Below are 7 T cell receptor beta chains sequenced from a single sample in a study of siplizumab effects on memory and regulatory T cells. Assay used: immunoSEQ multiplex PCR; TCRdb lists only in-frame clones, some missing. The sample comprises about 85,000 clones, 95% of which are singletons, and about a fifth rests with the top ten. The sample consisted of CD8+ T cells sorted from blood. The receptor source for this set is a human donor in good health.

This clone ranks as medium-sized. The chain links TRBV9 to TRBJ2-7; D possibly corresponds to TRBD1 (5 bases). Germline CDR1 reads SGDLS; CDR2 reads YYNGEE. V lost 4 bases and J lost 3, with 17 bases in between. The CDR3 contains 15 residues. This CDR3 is CASSPRSGHNYEQYF. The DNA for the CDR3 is TGTGCCAGCAGCCCACGATCAGGGCATAACTACGAGCAGTACTTC. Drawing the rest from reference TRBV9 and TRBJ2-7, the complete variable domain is DSGVTQTPKHLITATGQRVTLRCSPRSGDLSVYWYQQSLDQGLQFLIQYYNGEERAKGNILERFSAQQFPDLHSELNLSSLELGDSALYFCASSPRSGHNYEQYFGPGTRLTVT.

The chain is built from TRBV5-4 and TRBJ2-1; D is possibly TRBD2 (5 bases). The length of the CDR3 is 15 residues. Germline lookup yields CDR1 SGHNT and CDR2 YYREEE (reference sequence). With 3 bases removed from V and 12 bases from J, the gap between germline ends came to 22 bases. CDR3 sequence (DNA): TGTGCCAGCAGCTCATCAGCCATCGACGCGGCGGGGCAGTTCTTC. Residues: CASSSSAIDAAGQFF.

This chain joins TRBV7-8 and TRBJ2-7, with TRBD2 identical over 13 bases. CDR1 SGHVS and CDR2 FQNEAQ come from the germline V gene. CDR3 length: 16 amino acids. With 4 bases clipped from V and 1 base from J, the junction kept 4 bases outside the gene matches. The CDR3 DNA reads TGTGCCAGCAGCTCCGGACTAGCGGGAGTTTCCTACGAGCAGTACTTC. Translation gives CASSSGLAGVSYEQYF.

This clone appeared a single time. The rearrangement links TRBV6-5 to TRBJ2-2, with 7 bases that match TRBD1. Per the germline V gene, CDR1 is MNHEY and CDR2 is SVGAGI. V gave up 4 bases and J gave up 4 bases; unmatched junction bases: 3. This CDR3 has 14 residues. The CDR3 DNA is TGTGCCAGCAGTTTGACAGGGCCCACCGGGGAGCTGTTTTTT. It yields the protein CASSLTGPTGELFF.

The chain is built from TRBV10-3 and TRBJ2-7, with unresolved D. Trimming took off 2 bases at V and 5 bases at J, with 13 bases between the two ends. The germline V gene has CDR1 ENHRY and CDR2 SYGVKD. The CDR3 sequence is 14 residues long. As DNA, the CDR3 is TGTGCCATCAGTGAGGCAGGTGGGGTAGACGAGCAGTACTTC. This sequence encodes CAISEAGGVDEQYF.

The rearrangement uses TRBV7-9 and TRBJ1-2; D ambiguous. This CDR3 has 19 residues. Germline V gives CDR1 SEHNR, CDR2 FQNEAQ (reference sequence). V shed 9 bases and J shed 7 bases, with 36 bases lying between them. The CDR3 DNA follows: TGTGCCAGTAGCCCGCCTTTTCTGGGGAGTTCGGCAGCGGCAATTGGCTACACCTTC. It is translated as CASSPPFLGSSAAAIGYTF. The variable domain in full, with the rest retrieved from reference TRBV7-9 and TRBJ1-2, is DTGVSQNPRHKITKRGQNVTFRCDPISEHNRLYWYRQTLGQGPEFLTYFQNEAQLEKSRLLSDRFSAERPKGSFSTLEIQRTEQGDSAMYLCASSPPFLGSSAAAIGYTFGSGTRLTVV.

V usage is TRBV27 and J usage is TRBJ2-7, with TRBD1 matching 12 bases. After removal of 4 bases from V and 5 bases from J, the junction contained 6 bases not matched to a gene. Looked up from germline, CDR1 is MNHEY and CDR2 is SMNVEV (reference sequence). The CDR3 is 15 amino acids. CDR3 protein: CASSSWDRGLHEQYF. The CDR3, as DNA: TGTGCCAGCAGTTCCTGGGACAGGGGGCTGCACGAGCAGTACTTC.